This T cell receptor (beta chain) was retrieved from a study of blood T cell repertoires in COVID-19. Under the authors' procedure: The assay estimated nucleated cells by amplifying reference gene primers. Sequencing used immunoSEQ multiplex PCR; TCRdb keeps in-frame clones, though not all of them. V and J calls and clone size come straight from that table; D and trimming were deduced from the DNA. The sample has 200,000 to 250,000 clones, around four fifths seen once. CDR3 length equals 17 residues. Germline trimming cut 3 bases from V and 7 bases from J; bases unmatched to any gene: 14. The germline V gene encodes CDR1 SGDLS and CDR2 YYNGEE.

The sequenced material came from peripheral blood. The chain combines TRBV9 with TRBJ2-2; 8 nucleotides agree with TRBD1. This sequence was found in an elderly woman with COVID-19, enrolled during active disease. CDR3 in DNA: TGTGCCAGCAGCGCCGAGCCCGGGACAGGTATCGGCGGGGAGCTGTTTTTT. Translating it yields CASSAEPGTGIGGELFF.